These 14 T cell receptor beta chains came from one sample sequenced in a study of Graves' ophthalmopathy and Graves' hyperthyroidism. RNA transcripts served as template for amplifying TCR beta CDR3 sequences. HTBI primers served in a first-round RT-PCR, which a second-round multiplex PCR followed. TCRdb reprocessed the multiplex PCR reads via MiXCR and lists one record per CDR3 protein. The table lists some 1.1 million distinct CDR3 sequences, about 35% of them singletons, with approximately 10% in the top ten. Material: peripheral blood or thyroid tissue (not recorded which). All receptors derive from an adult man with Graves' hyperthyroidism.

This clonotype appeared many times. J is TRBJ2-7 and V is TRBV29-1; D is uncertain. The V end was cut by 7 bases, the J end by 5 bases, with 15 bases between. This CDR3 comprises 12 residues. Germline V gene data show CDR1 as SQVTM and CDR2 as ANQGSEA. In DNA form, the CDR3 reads TGCAGCGCTGTGGGCGCTTTCGACGAGCAGTACTTC. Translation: CSAVGAFDEQYF.

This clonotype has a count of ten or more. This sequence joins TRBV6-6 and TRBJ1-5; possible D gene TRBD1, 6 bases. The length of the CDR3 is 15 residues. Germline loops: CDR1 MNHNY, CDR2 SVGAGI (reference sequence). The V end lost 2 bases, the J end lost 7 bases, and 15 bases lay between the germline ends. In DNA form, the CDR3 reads TGTGCCAGCAGTTACCCGGGGCAGGGGCTGCAGCCCCAGCATTTT. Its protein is CASSYPGQGLQPQHF.

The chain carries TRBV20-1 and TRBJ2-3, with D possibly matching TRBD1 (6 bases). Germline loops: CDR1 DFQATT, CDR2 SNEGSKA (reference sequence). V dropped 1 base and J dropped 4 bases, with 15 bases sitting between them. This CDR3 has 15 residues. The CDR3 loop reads CSARVLGAVADTQYF. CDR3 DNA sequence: TGCAGTGCTAGAGTTCTGGGGGCAGTTGCAGATACGCAGTATTTT.

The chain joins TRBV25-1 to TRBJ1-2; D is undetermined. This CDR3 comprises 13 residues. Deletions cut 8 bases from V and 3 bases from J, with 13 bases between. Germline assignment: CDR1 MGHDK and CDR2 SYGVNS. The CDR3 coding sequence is TGTGCCAGCTTAGAGTTAGCAGACTATGGCTACACCTTC. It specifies CASLELADYGYTF.

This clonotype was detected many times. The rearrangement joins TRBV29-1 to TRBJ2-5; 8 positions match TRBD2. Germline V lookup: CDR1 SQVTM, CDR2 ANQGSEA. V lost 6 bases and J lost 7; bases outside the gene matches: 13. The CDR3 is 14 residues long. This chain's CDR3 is CSVNRGGPYGTQYF. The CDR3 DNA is TGCAGCGTCAACCGGGGGGGCCCGTATGGGACCCAGTACTTC.

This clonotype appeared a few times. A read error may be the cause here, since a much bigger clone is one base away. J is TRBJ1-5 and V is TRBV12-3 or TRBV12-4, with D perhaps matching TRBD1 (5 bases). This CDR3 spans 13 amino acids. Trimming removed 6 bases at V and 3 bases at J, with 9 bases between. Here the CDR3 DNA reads TGTGCCAGCAGGGGACGGAACAATCAGCCCCAGCATTTT. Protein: CASRGRNNQPQHF.

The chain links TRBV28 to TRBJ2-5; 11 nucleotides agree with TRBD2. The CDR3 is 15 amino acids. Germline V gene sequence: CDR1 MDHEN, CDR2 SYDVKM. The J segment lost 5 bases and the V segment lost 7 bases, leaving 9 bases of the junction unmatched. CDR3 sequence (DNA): TGTGCCAGCATACTAGCGGGAGAGGTTTACGAGACCCAGTACTTC. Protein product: CASILAGEVYETQYF.

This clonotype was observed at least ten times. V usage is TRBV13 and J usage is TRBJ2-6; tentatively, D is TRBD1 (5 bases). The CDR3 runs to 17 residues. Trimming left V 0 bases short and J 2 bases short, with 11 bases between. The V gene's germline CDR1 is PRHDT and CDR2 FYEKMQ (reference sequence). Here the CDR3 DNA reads TGTGCCAGCAGCTTAGGCCAGGGTCTAGCTGGGGCCAACGTCCTGACTTTC. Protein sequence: CASSLGQGLAGANVLTF.

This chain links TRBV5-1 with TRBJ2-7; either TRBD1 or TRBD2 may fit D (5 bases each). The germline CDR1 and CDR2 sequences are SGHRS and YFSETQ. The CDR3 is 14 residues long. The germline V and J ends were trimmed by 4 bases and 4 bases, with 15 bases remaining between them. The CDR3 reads CASSPVGVGYEQYF. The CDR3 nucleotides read TGCGCCAGCAGCCCGGTGGGGGTCGGGTACGAGCAGTACTTC.

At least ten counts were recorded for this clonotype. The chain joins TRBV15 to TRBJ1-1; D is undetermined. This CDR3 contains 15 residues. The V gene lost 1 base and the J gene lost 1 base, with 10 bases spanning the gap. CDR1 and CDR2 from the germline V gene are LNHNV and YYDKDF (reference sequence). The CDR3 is CATSRVTEGNTEAFF. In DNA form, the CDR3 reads TGTGCCACCAGCAGAGTAACCGAAGGGAACACTGAAGCTTTCTTT.

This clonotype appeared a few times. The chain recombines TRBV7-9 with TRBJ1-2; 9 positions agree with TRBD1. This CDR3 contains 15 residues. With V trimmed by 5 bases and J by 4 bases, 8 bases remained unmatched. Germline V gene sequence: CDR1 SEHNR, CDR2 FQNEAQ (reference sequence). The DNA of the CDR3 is TGTGCCAGCAGCGCTCGGACAGGGGACGTCTATGGCTACACCTTC. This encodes CASSARTGDVYGYTF.

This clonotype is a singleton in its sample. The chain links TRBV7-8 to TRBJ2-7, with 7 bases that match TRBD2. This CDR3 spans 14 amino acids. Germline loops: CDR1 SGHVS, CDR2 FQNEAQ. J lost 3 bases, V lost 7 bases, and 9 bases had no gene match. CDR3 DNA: TGTGCCAGCACCGAGACGGGAGGATTCTACGAGCAGTACTTC. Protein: CASTETGGFYEQYF.

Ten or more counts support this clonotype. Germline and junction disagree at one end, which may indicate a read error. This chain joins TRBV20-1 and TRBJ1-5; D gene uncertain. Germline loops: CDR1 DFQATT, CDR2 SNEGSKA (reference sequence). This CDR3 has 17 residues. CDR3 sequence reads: CSARDLADLGDNHPQHF. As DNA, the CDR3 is TGCAGTGCTAGAGATCTGGCAGACCTCGGAGATAATCATCCCCAGCATTTT.

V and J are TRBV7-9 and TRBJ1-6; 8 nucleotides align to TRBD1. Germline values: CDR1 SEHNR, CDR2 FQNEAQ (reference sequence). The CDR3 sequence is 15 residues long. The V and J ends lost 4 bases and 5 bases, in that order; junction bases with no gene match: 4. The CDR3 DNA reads TGTGCCAGCAGCTGGAGACAGGGGAATAATTCACCCCTCCACTTT. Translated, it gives CASSWRQGNNSPLHF.